The rows below give T cell receptor beta chains drawn from one sample of a study of ipilimumab plus nivolumab after autologous stem cell transplantation. Using immunoSEQ multiplex PCR, the repertoire was profiled, and TCRdb retains in-frame clones only, with some absent. The sample gives about 83,000 clones, 75% to 85% of which show up once; less than 2.5% is in the top ten. Material: PBMCs, obtained in a trial of ipilimumab plus nivolumab as post-transplant consolidation. These receptors were obtained from a male donor with diffuse large B-cell lymphoma. Each CDR3 is given with its conserved first and last residue. Each record gives: clone size, V gene, J gene, D gene, CDR3 protein, CDR3 DNA. D genes are given only for firm matches. The listing skips clone size in some rows; elsewhere it reads once, few, many or a size class.

>.|TRBV5-1|TRBJ2-7|.
CASSLASGRGYEQYF
TGCGCCAGCAGCTTGGCATCCGGCAGGGGCTACGAGCAGTACTTC
>.|TRBV30|TRBJ1-1|.
CAWARGGGQNTEAFF
TGTGCCTGGGCTCGCGGGGGAGGACAGAACACTGAAGCTTTCTTT
>.|TRBV7-8|TRBJ1-5|.
CASSFSMYSNQPQHF
TGTGCCAGCAGCTTCTCCATGTATAGCAATCAGCCCCAGCATTTT
>.|TRBV6-1|TRBJ2-7|TRBD1
CASSQGDTALREQYF
TGTGCCAGCAGTCAGGGGGACACGGCTTTAAGGGAGCAGTACTTC
>.|TRBV5-1|TRBJ1-4|.
CASAEGGTNEKLFF
TGCGCCAGTGCTGAGGGGGGGACTAATGAAAAACTGTTTTTT
>.|TRBV7-8|TRBJ1-2|.
CASSYRTGSGYTF
TGTGCCAGCAGCTATCGAACAGGGTCTGGCTACACCTTC
>once|TRBV7-2|TRBJ1-1|TRBD1
CASSRTGGAFF
TGTGCCAGCAGCCGCACAGGGGGAGCTTTCTTT
>.|TRBV10-3|TRBJ2-3|.
CATSPQGGADTQYF
TGTGCCACGAGTCCCCAGGGAGGAGCAGATACGCAGTATTTT
>.|TRBV5-1|TRBJ1-4|TRBD1
CASSPGQGGFRTNEKLFF
TGCGCCAGCAGCCCCGGACAGGGTGGTTTTCGGACTAATGAAAAACTGTTTTTT
>.|TRBV18|TRBJ1-2|.
CASSEGTNYGYTF
TGTGCCAGCTCAGAGGGGACAAACTATGGCTACACCTTC
>.|TRBV18|TRBJ2-1|.
CASSPPGGGHGNEQFF
TGTGCCAGCTCACCACCCGGAGGGGGGCACGGCAATGAGCAGTTCTTC
>.|TRBV30|TRBJ1-3|.
CARRTIFGNTIYF
TGTGCCCGCCGGACGATCTTTGGAAACACCATATATTTT
>.|TRBV2|TRBJ2-7|.
CASSSGLNNYEQYF
TGTGCCAGCAGCTCGGGACTGAACAACTACGAGCAGTACTTC
>.|TRBV6-5|TRBJ1-3|.
CASRETGMGNTIYF
TGTGCCAGCAGGGAAACAGGGATGGGAAACACCATATATTTT
>.|TRBV6-5|TRBJ1-3|.
CASRLANTIYF
TGTGCCAGCAGGTTGGCTAACACCATATATTTT
>.|TRBV19|TRBJ2-2|.
CASSIAGDTGELFF
TGTGCCAGTAGTATAGCGGGGGACACCGGGGAGCTGTTTTTT
>.|TRBV7-3|TRBJ2-2|.
CASSLLNTGELFF
TGTGCCAGCAGCTTATTGAACACCGGGGAGCTGTTTTTT
>.|TRBV6-6|TRBJ1-1|TRBD1
CASGSGTDTEAFF
TGTGCCAGCGGCTCGGGGACAGACACTGAAGCTTTCTTT
>few|TRBV4-3|TRBJ1-2|TRBD1
CASSHYTGEGYTF
TGCGCCAGCAGCCACTATACAGGGGAAGGCTACACCTTC
>.|TRBV4-3|TRBJ2-5|.
CASSPSVQGETQYF
TGCGCCAGCAGCCCGTCCGTCCAGGGAGAGACCCAGTACTTC
>few|TRBV2|TRBJ1-6|.
CASSGGGSWYNSPLHF
TGTGCCAGCAGTGGCGGGGGCTCGTGGTATAATTCACCCCTCCACTTT
>.|TRBV19|TRBJ1-4|.
CASSGNYQGTNEKLFF
TGTGCCAGTAGTGGTAATTATCAGGGAACTAATGAAAAACTGTTTTTT
>.|TRBV7-2|TRBJ1-5|.
CASSIDSNSNQPQHF
TGTGCCAGCAGCATAGACAGTAATAGCAATCAGCCCCAGCATTTT
>.|TRBV6-6|TRBJ2-3|.
CALRGGTDTQYF
TGTGCCCTGAGGGGGGGCACAGATACGCAGTATTTT